This T cell receptor (beta chain) was retrieved from a study of blood T cell repertoires in COVID-19. Overall study context: Acute and convalescent COVID-19 samples came from the United States, Italy and Spain. The analysed material was cDNA or gDNA that came from T cells, B-cell-depleted T cells, or PBMCs.

In the authors' methods: Reference gene primers were amplified, and this amplification served to estimate nucleated cell counts. Sequenced by immunoSEQ multiplex PCR; TCRdb stores in-frame clones only, minus some. V and J calls and clone size are as listed in that table; D and trimming were resolved from the DNA. The table includes around 210,000 clones, roughly four fifths detected once. Germline-derived CDR1 and CDR2 are LGHDT and YNNKEL (reference sequence). The V end lost 1 base, the J end lost 5 bases, and 14 bases lay between the germline ends. This CDR3 spans 15 amino acids. One Seattle source followed patients from active infection through their disease course.

The origin of this receptor is a woman older than 75 with COVID-19, enrolled during active disease. The sample taken for sequencing was peripheral blood. The chain uses TRBV3-1 (or the pseudogene TRBV3-2) and TRBJ1-2; a weak D match, TRBD1 (5 bases). CDR3 DNA sequence: TGTGCCAGCAGCCAAGTGGCGACAGCAACTTATGGCTACACCTTC. This sequence encodes CASSQVATATYGYTF.